Listed below are T cell receptor beta chains from one sample, sequenced in a study of blood T cell repertoires in COVID-19. The data were produced by immunoSEQ multiplex PCR, yet TCRdb's version contains in-frame clones alone and is incomplete. Among 15,000 to 20,000 clones, under 95% were seen once, and the ten largest hold approximately 4.3%. The sequencing input was peripheral blood. The receptors come from a man in his sixties with active COVID-19. Both conserved end residues are part of each CDR3. The D gene is left open where the match is weak. Part of the rows lack a size; the others show once, few, many or a class for expanded clones.

NA	TRBV14	TRBJ2-7	NA	CASTSFPTGEQYF	TGTGCCAGTACCTCTTTTCCTACGGGCGAGCAGTACTTC
NA	TRBV24-1	TRBJ2-5	TRBD2	CATSDSGGERPFSQYF	TGTGCCACCAGTGATTCGGGGGGAGAGCGCCCCTTTAGCCAGTACTTC
few	TRBV5-1	TRBJ2-1	TRBD1	CASSLGSGQGGLNEQFF	TGCGCCAGCAGCTTGGGGTCGGGACAGGGGGGTCTCAATGAGCAGTTCTTC
NA	TRBV21-1	TRBJ2-3	NA	CASSLTGGLSTDTQYF	TGTGCCAGCAGCCTAACCGGGGGGCTTAGCACAGATACGCAGTATTTT
NA	TRBV29-1	TRBJ2-1	NA	CSVRSRAQRVSNEQFF	TGCAGCGTACGATCGCGGGCACAGAGGGTATCAAATGAGCAGTTCTTC
NA	TRBV19	TRBJ1-5	NA	CASTSPGSPSSNQPQHF	TGTGCCAGTACCTCCCCCGGGAGCCCGTCTAGCAATCAGCCCCAGCATTTT
NA	TRBV6-5	TRBJ2-7	NA	CASSPENRLLYEQYF	TGTGCCAGCTCCCCAGAAAACAGGCTACTCTACGAGCAGTACTTC
NA	TRBV4-2	TRBJ1-2	TRBD1	CASSQPGGSYGYTF	TGTGCCAGCAGCCAACCAGGGGGCAGTTATGGCTACACCTTC
NA	TRBV3-1/TRBV3-2	TRBJ2-1	NA	CASSQVAEQFF	TGTGCCAGCAGCCAAGTGGCTGAGCAGTTCTTC
once	TRBV9	TRBJ2-6	NA	CASSVVYSGANVLTF	TGTGCCAGCAGCGTAGTGTACTCTGGGGCCAACGTCCTGACTTTC
NA	TRBV5-1	TRBJ1-1	NA	CASSPRTGPSAEAFF	TGCGCCAGCAGCCCTAGAACAGGCCCATCGGCTGAAGCTTTCTTT
NA	TRBV19	TRBJ1-5	NA	CASQQVNSNQPQHF	TGTGCCAGCCAACAGGTTAATAGCAATCAGCCCCAGCATTTT
NA	TRBV5-6	TRBJ1-4	TRBD1	CASSLQGTYEKLFF	TGTGCCAGCAGCTTACAGGGGACTTATGAAAAACTGTTTTTT
NA	TRBV9	TRBJ2-3	TRBD2	CASSVKTGLLDTQYF	TGTGCCAGCAGCGTAAAGACGGGACTATTAGATACGCAGTATTTT
NA	TRBV3-1/TRBV3-2	TRBJ2-1	TRBD2	CASSPLAGKGYDEQFF	TGTGCCAGCAGCCCTCTAGCGGGAAAGGGGTACGATGAGCAGTTCTTC
NA	TRBV13	TRBJ2-5	NA	CASSLEGLGAIQETQYF	TGTGCCAGCAGCTTAGAGGGGCTGGGGGCGATCCAAGAGACCCAGTACTTC
NA	TRBV19	TRBJ1-2	NA	CASSTLDTYNYGYTF	TGTGCCAGTAGTACCCTGGACACGTATAACTATGGCTACACCTTC
NA	TRBV27	TRBJ2-5	TRBD2	CASSLSGRALRQETQYF	TGTGCCAGCAGTTTATCAGGGAGGGCACTTAGACAAGAGACCCAGTACTTC
NA	TRBV6-5	TRBJ2-5	TRBD2	CASSYTGLGNRGTQYF	TGTGCCAGCAGTTACACGGGACTAGGTAACCGGGGGACCCAGTACTTC
NA	TRBV19	TRBJ2-1	NA	CASSISGGRGNEQFF	TGTGCCAGTAGTATTTCCGGGGGGCGTGGGAATGAGCAGTTCTTC
NA	TRBV5-1	TRBJ2-5	TRBD2	CASRPGGETQYF	TGCGCCAGCAGACCGGGGGGAGAGACCCAGTACTTC
NA	TRBV10-1	TRBJ2-7	NA	CASSDGQGIHEQYF	TGCGCCAGCAGTGACGGGCAGGGGATCCACGAGCAGTACTTC